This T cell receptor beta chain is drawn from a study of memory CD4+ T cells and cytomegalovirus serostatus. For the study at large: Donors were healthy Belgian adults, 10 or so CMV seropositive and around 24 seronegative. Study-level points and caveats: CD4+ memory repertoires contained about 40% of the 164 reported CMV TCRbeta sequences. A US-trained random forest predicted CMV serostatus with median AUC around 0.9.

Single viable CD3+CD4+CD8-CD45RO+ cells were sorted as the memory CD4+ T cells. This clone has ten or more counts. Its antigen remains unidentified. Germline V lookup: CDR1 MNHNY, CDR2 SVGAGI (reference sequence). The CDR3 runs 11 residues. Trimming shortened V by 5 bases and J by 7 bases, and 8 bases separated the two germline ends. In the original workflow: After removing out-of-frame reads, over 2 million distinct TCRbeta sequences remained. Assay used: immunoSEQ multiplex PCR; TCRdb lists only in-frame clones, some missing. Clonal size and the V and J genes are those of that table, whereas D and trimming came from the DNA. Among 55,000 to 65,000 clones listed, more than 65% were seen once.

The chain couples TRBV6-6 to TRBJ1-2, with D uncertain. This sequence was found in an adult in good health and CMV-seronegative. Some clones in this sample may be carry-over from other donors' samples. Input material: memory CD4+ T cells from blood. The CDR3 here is CASSPTVGYTF. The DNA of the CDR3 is TGTGCCAGCAGTCCGACGGTTGGCTACACCTTC.